The clone carrying this T cell receptor beta chain occurred a few times. These data are taken from a study of T-cell reconstitution after alpha-beta-depleted transplantation in children. The CDR3 is made up of 16 amino acids. V lost 0 bases to trimming and J lost 8 bases, with 19 bases between them. Germline CDR1 DFQATT, CDR2 SNEGSKA (reference sequence). Construction of the TCRbeta library involved unique molecular identifiers. TCRdb fed the PCR reads into MiXCR, producing one record per CDR3 protein. This table holds around 600,000 distinct CDR3 sequences, 8% to 11% found once. The sequence was collected from a human donor who donated a stem cell graft to a child with acute myeloid leukemia. The material was PBMCs from the stem cell graft donor, obtained from the stem cell graft. The V and J genes are TRBV20-1 and TRBJ1-4; the D gene is possibly TRBD1 (6 bases). The CDR3 nucleotides read TGCAGTGCTAGAGATGTTGTACGGGGGCGCGGGGAAAAACTGTTTTTT. Protein: CSARDVVRGRGEKLFF.